This T cell receptor (beta chain) originates from a study of chemoradiotherapy in HPV16-positive cancers. There are 12 residues in the CDR3. Per germline, CDR1 PRHDT and CDR2 FYEKMQ (reference sequence). The germline V and J ends were trimmed by 1 base and 8 bases, with 5 bases remaining between them. Remarks on this clone: Antigen specificity is unknown.

Findings of the study overall: HPV-responsive T-cell expansion during chemoradiotherapy was linked to improved recurrence-free survival in HPV16-positive patients. Candidate HPV-specific clones and E7-related TCR motifs grew in tumor during treatment. HPV-specific T cells were functionally defined from only two HPV16-positive patients.

The method was immunoSEQ multiplex PCR; TCRdb's version includes in-frame clones alone and lacks a portion of them. Of around 33,000 clones listed, approximately 90% were seen once; the top ten hold around 2.3%. Repertoires were sampled repeatedly during chemoradiotherapy. Material: blood, obtained from a patient who underwent chemoradiotherapy. The source of this sequence is a human donor with HPV-associated anogenital cancer. The chain uses TRBV13 and TRBJ2-2, with D unresolved. The CDR3 protein is CASSLVRGELFF. CDR3 DNA: TGTGCCAGCAGCTTAGTCAGGGGGGAGCTGTTTTTT.